The rows below give T cell receptor beta chains drawn from one sample of a study of blood T cells in healthy people across ages. One entry per CDR3 protein results from TCRdb running MiXCR on the 5' RACE reads. The repertoire holds about 1.4 million distinct CDR3 sequences, with around 59% as singletons. Material for sequencing was blood. These receptors originate from a man younger than 30 in good health. Each CDR3 is given with its conserved first and last residue. Each record gives: J gene, D gene, clone size, V gene, CDR3 DNA, CDR3 protein. D genes are given only for firm matches. Clone sizes are given selectively: once, few, many, or a class where the clone is expanded.

>TRBJ1-2|TRBD1|NA|TRBV10-3
TGTGCCGCCCGTGACAGGGCGAGTGGCTACACCTTC
CAARDRASGYTF
>TRBJ2-7|NA|few|TRBV7-9
TGTGCCAGCAGTAATTTAGGCTCCTACGAGCAGTACTTC
CASSNLGSYEQYF
>TRBJ1-1|TRBD1|NA|TRBV28
TGTGCCAGCAGCTTCGCAGGGGGCAACACTGAAGCTTTCTTT
CASSFAGGNTEAFF
>TRBJ2-3|NA|NA|TRBV6-2/TRBV6-3
TGTGCCAGCAGTTCGGGGCAGTTTTTGTATTTT
CASSSGQFLYF
>TRBJ2-7|TRBD2|few|TRBV7-2
TGTGCCAGCAGCCTTAGCTCGTGGACTAGCGGAACCTACGAGCAGTACTTC
CASSLSSWTSGTYEQYF
>TRBJ2-7|TRBD1|NA|TRBV11-2
TGTGCCAGCAGCCCAAGGACAGGGGGCCCCTACGAGCAGTACTTC
CASSPRTGGPYEQYF
>TRBJ2-7|NA|NA|TRBV3-1
TGTGCCAGCAGCCAAGGGTTAGCGGTCACCTACGAGCAGTACTTC
CASSQGLAVTYEQYF
>TRBJ2-3|NA|NA|TRBV5-5
TGTGCCAGCAGCTTGGAGCGAAGCACAGATACGCAGTATTTT
CASSLERSTDTQYF
>TRBJ1-4|NA|few|TRBV20-1
TGCAGTGCTAGAGTTCCTCTTCAGGGTCGCGCTAATGAAAAACTGTTTTTT
CSARVPLQGRANEKLFF
>TRBJ2-3|NA|NA|TRBV20-1
TGCAGTGCTAGTAACCCAGGATTGGGCACAGATGCGCAGTATTTT
CSASNPGLGTDAQYF
>TRBJ2-1|TRBD1|once|TRBV15
TGTGCCACCAGCAGAGATCTTGGGACAGGGACCTACAATGAGCAGTTCTTC
CATSRDLGTGTYNEQFF
>TRBJ2-5|NA|NA|TRBV24-1
TGTGCCACCAGTGATTTCGAGGGGTACCAAGAGACCCAGTACTTC
CATSDFEGYQETQYF
>TRBJ1-2|TRBD1|NA|TRBV28
TGTGCCAGCAGTTTACTATACCGGGACAGGGAGAACTATGGCTACACCTTC
CASSLLYRDRENYGYTF
>TRBJ2-1|NA|NA|TRBV5-6
TGTGCCAGCAGCTTGGGCGATCTCAATGAGCAGTTCTTC
CASSLGDLNEQFF
>TRBJ2-1|NA|NA|TRBV4-3
TGCGCCAGCAGCCGAGAGTGGGCTAGCAGTGAGCAGTTCTTC
CASSREWASSEQFF
>TRBJ2-7|TRBD1|NA|TRBV4-3
TGCGCCAGCAGCCAAGATCAAGGCCGGGACAGGGGTAGAAACGAGCAGTACTTC
CASSQDQGRDRGRNEQYF